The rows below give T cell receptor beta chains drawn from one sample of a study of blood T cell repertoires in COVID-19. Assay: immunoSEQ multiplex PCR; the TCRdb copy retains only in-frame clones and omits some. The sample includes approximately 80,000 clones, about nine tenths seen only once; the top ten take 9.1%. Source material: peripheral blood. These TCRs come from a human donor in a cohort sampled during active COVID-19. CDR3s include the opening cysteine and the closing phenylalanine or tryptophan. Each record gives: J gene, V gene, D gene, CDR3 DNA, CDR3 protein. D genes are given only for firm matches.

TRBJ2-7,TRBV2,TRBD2,TGTGCCAGCATAAGCGGGGGGAGCTCCTACGAGCAGTACTTC,CASISGGSSYEQYF
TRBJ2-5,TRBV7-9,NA,TGTGCCAGCAGCTTAGACCATCTTAGCGCAGTAGAGACCCAGTACTTC,CASSLDHLSAVETQYF
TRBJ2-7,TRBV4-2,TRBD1,TGTGCCAGCAGCCAAGATCCCCAGGGGACAGGGAGTACCTACGAGCAGTACTTC,CASSQDPQGTGSTYEQYF
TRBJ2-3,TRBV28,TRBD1,TGTGCCAGCAGTTTATTCCGGGACAGTAGCACAGATACGCAGTATTTT,CASSLFRDSSTDTQYF
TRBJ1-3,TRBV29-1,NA,TGCAGCGTTGAAGACAGGGTCCTATCTGGAAACACCATATATTTT,CSVEDRVLSGNTIYF
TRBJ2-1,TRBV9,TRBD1,TGTGCCAGCAGCGTAGCCGGGACAGGGGTCTATGAGCAGTTCTTC,CASSVAGTGVYEQFF
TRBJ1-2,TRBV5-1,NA,TGCGCCAGCAGCCTCCGGGTAGCCGCTAACTATGGCTACACCTTC,CASSLRVAANYGYTF
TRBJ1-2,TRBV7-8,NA,TGTGCCAGCAGCTTATCCTGGCAAATGACCTCGGGTGGCTACACCTTC,CASSLSWQMTSGGYTF
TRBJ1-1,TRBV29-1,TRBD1,TGCAGCGCCGACGCAGGGGGCTTCACTGAAGCTTTCTTT,CSADAGGFTEAFF
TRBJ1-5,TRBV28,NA,TGTGCGGCTGCGTGGGGAGGTCAGCCCCAGCATTTT,CAAAWGGQPQHF
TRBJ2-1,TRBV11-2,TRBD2,TGTGCCAGCAGCTTAGAGCGGGAGGGAAATGAGCAGTTCTTC,CASSLEREGNEQFF
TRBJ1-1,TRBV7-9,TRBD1,TGTGCCAGCAGCGGGACAGCAATGAACGCTGAAGCTTTCTTT,CASSGTAMNAEAFF